This entry lists 10 T cell receptor beta chains sequenced from one sample in a study of cytomegalovirus exposure and HLA in healthy donors. Method: immunoSEQ multiplex PCR; TCRdb's copy keeps in-frame clones and lacks some. This table holds roughly 230,000 clones, about 92% found once. The sequenced material came from PBMCs. Every receptor here comes from a woman younger than 45 in good health and CMV-seronegative.

DNA for the CDR3: TGTGCCAGCAGTTTCGTGCGGCAGTGGGCCCTGGGAGCTTTCTTT. Encoded protein: CASSFVRQWALGAFF. V usage is TRBV28 and J usage is TRBJ1-1; D remains unclear. Germline CDR1 MDHEN, CDR2 SYDVKM. V shed 3 bases and J shed 10 bases, with 21 bases lying between them. The CDR3 runs to 15 residues.

The chain combines TRBV2 with TRBJ2-1; 10 bases map to TRBD1. The CDR3 has 13 residues. The V gene's germline CDR1 is SNHLY and CDR2 FYNNEI. The V segment lost 7 bases and the J segment 7 bases; nucleotides outside the gene matches: 4. The DNA for the CDR3 is TGTGCCAGCAAAGGACAGGGGGGGAATGAGCAGTTCTTC. Translating it yields CASKGQGGNEQFF.

J is TRBJ2-2 and V is TRBV6-5; 8 bases are a match to TRBD2. The trim removed 5 bases at V and 5 bases at J, leaving 7 bases unmatched. This CDR3 is built from 15 residues. Germline V gene sequence: CDR1 MNHEY, CDR2 SVGAGI. CDR3 DNA: TGTGCCAGCAGTCCGGGACTAGTAAATACCGGGGAGCTGTTTTTT. It yields the protein CASSPGLVNTGELFF.

The rearrangement links TRBV28 to TRBJ2-7; D could derive from TRBD1 or TRBD2 (5 bases each). This CDR3 spans 13 amino acids. From germline, CDR1 is MDHEN and CDR2 SYDVKM. V was shortened by 6 bases and J by 4 bases, with 13 bases between the two germline ends. The CDR3 nucleotides are TGTGCCAGCAGGGGGCGAGGGCTTTACGAGCAGTACTTC. As protein: CASRGRGLYEQYF. The full variable domain, with the rest looked up from reference TRBV28 and TRBJ2-7, is DVKVTQSSRYLVKRTGEKVFLECVQDMDHENMFWYRQDPGLGLRLIYFSYDVKMKEKGDIPEGYSVSREKKERFSLILESASTNQTSMYLCASRGRGLYEQYFGPGTRLTVT.

This chain uses TRBV6-5 with TRBJ2-1; TRBD2 matches 11 bases. CDR3 length equals 15 residues. CDR1 is MNHEY and CDR2 is SVGAGI in the germline V gene. With 6 bases clipped from V and 7 bases from J, the junction kept 8 bases outside the gene matches. The CDR3 sequence: CASSPLAGGWNEQFF. Written as DNA, the CDR3 is TGTGCCAGCAGCCCGCTAGCGGGAGGCTGGAATGAGCAGTTCTTC.

V and J are TRBV5-6 and TRBJ2-7; tentative D call: TRBD1 (6 bases). Germline CDR1 and CDR2: SGHDT and YYEEEE. The CDR3 consists of 16 residues. The V end was cut by 3 bases, the J end by 0 bases, with 16 bases between. Here the CDR3 DNA reads TGTGCCAGCAGCTATACAGGGAAAATGAGCTCCTACGAGCAGTACTTC. It codes for CASSYTGKMSSYEQYF.

This chain connects TRBV28 to TRBJ2-7; 8 bases align to TRBD2. Germline V gene sequence: CDR1 MDHEN, CDR2 SYDVKM. The CDR3 is made up of 14 amino acids. J lost 3 bases, V lost 5 bases, and 6 bases had no gene match. As DNA, the CDR3 is TGTGCCAGCAGTCTCTCAGCGGGGGTCTACGAGCAGTACTTC. Its protein is CASSLSAGVYEQYF.

The chain recombines TRBV27 with TRBJ2-2; possible D gene TRBD1, 6 bases. The CDR3 contains 17 residues. V lost 2 bases, J lost 0 bases, and 13 bases lay in between. Looked up from germline, CDR1 is MNHEY and CDR2 is SMNVEV (reference sequence). The CDR3 region is CASSLSSGEPNTGELFF. Written as DNA, the CDR3 is TGTGCCAGCAGTTTAAGCTCAGGGGAGCCGAACACCGGGGAGCTGTTTTTT.

This clone was counted a few times. Here the CDR3 DNA reads TGTGCCAGCAGTTTATTAGGGTCTGGCTACACCTTC. Protein: CASSLLGSGYTF. V gene TRBV28 combines with J gene TRBJ1-2; D unresolved. V gave up 1 base and J gave up 7 bases, with 7 bases separating them. CDR3 size: 12 residues. The germline gives CDR1 MDHEN, CDR2 SYDVKM.

This clone was observed once. This chain uses TRBV28 with TRBJ2-2, with 10 bases lining up with TRBD1. The J segment lost 6 bases and the V segment lost 6 bases, leaving 16 bases of the junction unmatched. This CDR3 has 18 amino acids. The V gene's germline CDR1 is MDHEN and CDR2 SYDVKM. CDR3 sequence: CASRNRDRGGGKPGELFF. The CDR3 nucleotides are TGTGCCAGCAGAAATCGGGACAGGGGAGGGGGAAAACCCGGGGAGCTGTTTTTT.